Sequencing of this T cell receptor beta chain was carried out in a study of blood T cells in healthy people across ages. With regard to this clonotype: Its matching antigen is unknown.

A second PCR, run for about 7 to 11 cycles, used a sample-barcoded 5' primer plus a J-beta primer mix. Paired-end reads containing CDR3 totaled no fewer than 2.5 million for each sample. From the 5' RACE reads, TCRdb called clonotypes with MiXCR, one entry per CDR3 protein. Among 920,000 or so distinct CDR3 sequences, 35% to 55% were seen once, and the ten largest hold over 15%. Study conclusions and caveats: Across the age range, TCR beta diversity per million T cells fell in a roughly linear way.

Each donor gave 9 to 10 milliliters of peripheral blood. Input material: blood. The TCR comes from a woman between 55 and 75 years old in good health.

CDR3 sequence reads: CASKRGGEYEQYF. As DNA, the CDR3 is TGTGCCAGCAAAAGGGGGGGAGAGTACGAGCAGTACTTC. The V call is TRBV2, the J call TRBJ2-7; D perhaps matches TRBD2 (7 bases). V lost 7 bases, J lost 4 bases, and 14 bases lay in between. The CDR3 has 13 residues. Germline V gene sequence: CDR1 SNHLY, CDR2 FYNNEI. Full variable domain (outside the CDR3, taken from reference TRBV2 and TRBJ2-7): EPEVTQTPSHQVTQMGQEVILRCVPISNHLYFYWYRQILGQKVEFLVSFYNNEISEKSEIFDDQFSVERPDGSNFTLKIRSTKLEDSAMYFCASKRGGEYEQYFGPGTRLTVT.